The subject of this entry is one T cell receptor (beta chain). Its antigen is unknown. cDNA libraries for TCR beta contained unique molecular identifiers. MiXCR, applied by TCRdb to the PCR reads, yields one record per CDR3 protein. The sample carries 600,000 to 700,000 distinct CDR3 sequences, approximately 60% recorded once. This sample is drawn from a study of post-analysis software for immune sequencing data. Germline loops: CDR1 SGHTA, CDR2 FQGTGA. Losses at the gene ends were 1 base for V and 5 bases for J; bases not matched to a gene: 4. The CDR3 length is 15 residues. Study outcomes and limitations: Roughly 5 TRBV segments (TRBV5-6, TRBV5-1 and TRBV20-1 among them) occurred more frequently in patients than in controls.

The sequenced material came from blood. The receptor comes from a girl aged 2-15 years with multiple sclerosis. This chain links TRBV7-3 with TRBJ2-3, with 9 positions matching TRBD2. CDR3 residues: CASSLSLAGIDTQYF. DNA for the CDR3: TGTGCCAGCAGCTTAAGCCTAGCGGGAATAGATACGCAGTATTTT.